What follows are 5 T cell receptor beta chains derived from one specimen sequenced in a study of T cells in tumors after PD-1 blockade. Sequenced by immunoSEQ multiplex PCR; TCRdb stores in-frame clones only, minus some. The sample has over 30,000 clones; around four fifths are singletons. Specimen: PBMCs, collected before anti-PD-1 treatment. These receptors were obtained from a human donor with basal cell carcinoma.

The rearrangement joins TRBV10-3 to TRBJ2-1; maybe TRBD2 (5 bases). Germline CDR1 ENHRY, CDR2 SYGVKD. This CDR3 has 12 amino acids. The V end lost 3 bases, the J end lost 7 bases, and 7 bases lay between the germline ends. CDR3 nucleotides: TGTGCCATCAGTGATCCGGGAAATGAGCAGTTCTTC. It encodes CAISDPGNEQFF.

The rearrangement joins TRBV18 to TRBJ2-7, with 14 bases fitting TRBD2. Germline assignment: CDR1 KGHSH and CDR2 LQKENI. V lost 7 bases and J lost 4; bases outside the gene matches: 6. The CDR3 loop spans 15 amino acids. The CDR3 nucleotides read TGTGCCAGCTTAGGGACTAGCGGGAGTGATTACGAGCAGTACTTC. Amino acids: CASLGTSGSDYEQYF.

This chain links TRBV7-6 with TRBJ1-1, with 7 bases matching TRBD1. Germline lookup yields CDR1 SGHVS and CDR2 FNYEAQ. The CDR3 totals 16 residues. Germline trimming cut 0 bases from V and 1 base from J; bases unmatched to any gene: 5. The CDR3 DNA sequence: TGTGCCAGCAGCTTAGCGCACTACAGGGGGAACACTGAAGCTTTCTTT. Its protein is CASSLAHYRGNTEAFF.

The chain is built from TRBV28 and TRBJ2-7; 7 nucleotides agree with TRBD1. The ends lost 5 bases at V and 4 bases at J; junction bases unmatched: 11. This CDR3 comprises 15 residues. CDR1 is MDHEN and CDR2 is SYDVKM in the germline V gene. The CDR3 reads CASSPPTGARYEQYF. As DNA, the CDR3 is TGTGCCAGCAGTCCCCCTACAGGGGCGAGGTACGAGCAGTACTTC.

This sequence joins TRBV6-8 and TRBJ1-5, with TRBD1 identical over 9 bases. Germline V gives CDR1 MNHGY, CDR2 SAAAGT. The CDR3 is 13 residues long. V shed 9 bases and J 6 bases; nucleotides not matched to a gene: 6. For the CDR3, the DNA is TGTGCCAGGAACAGGGGGCGCGCTCAGCCCCAGCATTTT. This sequence encodes CARNRGRAQPQHF.